This TCR beta chain is drawn from a study of blood T cell repertoires in COVID-19. The assay was immunoSEQ multiplex PCR, and TCRdb's table has in-frame clones only and misses some. The table has approximately 140,000 clones, about 86% seen once. This CDR3 region has 16 residues. Germline CDR1 SGHTA, CDR2 FQGNSA. V shed 1 base and J shed 0 bases, with 10 bases lying between them. This rearrangement joins TRBV7-2 to TRBJ2-1; D may be TRBD2 (5 bases). The sequence came from a man between 65 and 79 years old with acute or convalescent COVID-19. Sequences were obtained from peripheral blood. CDR3: CASSLEGTSSYNEQFF. CDR3 nucleotides: TGTGCCAGCAGCTTAGAGGGTACTAGCTCCTACAATGAGCAGTTCTTC. Full variable domain (outside the CDR3, taken from reference TRBV7-2 and TRBJ2-1): GAGVSQSPSNKVTEKGKDVELRCDPISGHTALYWYRQSLGQGLEFLIYFQGNSAPDKSGLPSDRFSAERTGGSVSTLTIQRTQQEDSAVYLCASSLEGTSSYNEQFFGPGTRLTVL.